The entry below gives a single T cell receptor beta chain sequence along with its context. How the authors handled the data: Quantification of nucleated cells was approximated via reference gene primer amplification. Only in-frame clones appear in the TCRdb table, and some are missing; sequencing was by immunoSEQ multiplex PCR. V, J and clone size are those of that table, while D and trimming were read from the DNA. The sample comprises over 100,000 clones, over 70% of which are singletons, and 0.83% rests with the top ten. The entry originates in a study of blood T cell repertoires in COVID-19. The overall study: Samples representing acute and convalescent COVID-19 were sourced from the United States, Italy and Spain. PBMCs, B-cell-depleted T cells, or T cells provided the cDNA or gDNA that made up the material.

The source of this sequence is a woman in her 70s with acute or convalescent COVID-19. Specimen: peripheral blood.

CDR3 sequence: CASSLASSGLYTGELFF. The CDR3 nucleotides are TGTGCCAGCAGCTTGGCCTCTAGCGGGCTATACACCGGGGAGCTGTTTTTT. V gene TRBV5-4 combines with J gene TRBJ2-2; 8 bases are shared with TRBD2. The CDR3 loop spans 17 amino acids. Germline assignment: CDR1 SGHNT and CDR2 YYREEE (reference sequence). With V trimmed by 0 bases and J by 3 bases, 7 bases remained unmatched.